This T cell receptor beta chain was documented in a study of neurological immune-mediated disorders. Study-level information: Among the 34 patients with multiple sclerosis, 31 were relapsing-remitting, while 3 were secondary progressive.

The CDR3 sequence is 12 residues long. V was pared by 4 bases and J by 6 bases, with 12 bases between. Germline assignment: CDR1 SQVTM and CDR2 ANQGSEA. This clonotype was counted ten times or more. The cDNA was synthesized by means of template-switch 5'RACE, which was carried out with 10-nucleotide random UMIs. TCRdb recomputed calls from the 5' RACE reads with MiXCR, one row per CDR3 protein. The sample lists some 86,000 distinct CDR3 sequences, approximately 2.8% occurring once. V gene TRBV29-1 combines with J gene TRBJ1-2; D is undetermined. The source material was PBMCs. This receptor was identified in a woman aged 30 to 39 with multiple sclerosis. CDR3 loop: CSVGLTEDGYTF. In DNA, the CDR3 is TGCAGCGTTGGTTTAACCGAGGATGGCTACACCTTC.